This entry is about one T cell receptor (beta chain). Per the original data handling: From reference gene primer amplification, estimates of nucleated cell counts were derived. Assay: immunoSEQ multiplex PCR; the TCRdb copy retains only in-frame clones and omits some. That table is the source of V, J and clone size, and D and trimming were worked out from the DNA. The repertoire includes about 110,000 clones, over 75% of them detected once, and 6.5% to 8% sits in the top ten. This entry is derived from a study of blood T cell repertoires in COVID-19. Study information: Acute and convalescent COVID-19 samples came from the United States, Italy and Spain.

The CDR3 is made up of 15 amino acids. J was trimmed by 5 bases and V by 6 bases; bases with no gene match: 12. CDR1 is MNHNS, CDR2 SASEGT, per germline. This chain uses TRBV6-1 with TRBJ2-7, with 8 bases aligning to TRBD2. The receptor comes from a woman in her forties or fifties with acute or convalescent COVID-19. Sequencing input: peripheral blood. CDR3 sequence reads: CASSQIGGGSNEQYF. The CDR3 DNA reads as TGTGCCAGCAGCCAAATCGGGGGGGGCAGTAACGAGCAGTACTTC.